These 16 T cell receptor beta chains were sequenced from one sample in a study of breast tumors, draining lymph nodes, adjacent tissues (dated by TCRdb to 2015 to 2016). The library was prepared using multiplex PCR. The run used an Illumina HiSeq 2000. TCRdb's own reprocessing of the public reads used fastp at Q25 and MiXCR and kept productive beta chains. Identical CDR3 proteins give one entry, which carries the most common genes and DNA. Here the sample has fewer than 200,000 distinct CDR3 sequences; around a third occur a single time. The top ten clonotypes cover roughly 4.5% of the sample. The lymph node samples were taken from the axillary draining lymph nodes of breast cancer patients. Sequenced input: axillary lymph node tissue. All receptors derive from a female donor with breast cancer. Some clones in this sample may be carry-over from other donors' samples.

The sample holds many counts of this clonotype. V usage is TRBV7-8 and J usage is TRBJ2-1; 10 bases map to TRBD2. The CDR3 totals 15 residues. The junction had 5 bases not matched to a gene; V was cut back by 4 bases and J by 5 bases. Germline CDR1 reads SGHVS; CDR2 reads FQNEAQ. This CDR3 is CASSSGLALNNEQFF. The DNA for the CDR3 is TGTGCCAGCAGCTCGGGACTAGCGCTAAACAATGAGCAGTTCTTC.

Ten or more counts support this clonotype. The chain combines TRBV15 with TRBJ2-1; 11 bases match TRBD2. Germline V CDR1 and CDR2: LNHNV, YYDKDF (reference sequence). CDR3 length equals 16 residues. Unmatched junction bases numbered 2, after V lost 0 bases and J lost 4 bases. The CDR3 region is CATSRDSGRVYNEQFF. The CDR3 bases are TGTGCCACCAGCAGAGATAGCGGGAGGGTTTACAATGAGCAGTTCTTC.

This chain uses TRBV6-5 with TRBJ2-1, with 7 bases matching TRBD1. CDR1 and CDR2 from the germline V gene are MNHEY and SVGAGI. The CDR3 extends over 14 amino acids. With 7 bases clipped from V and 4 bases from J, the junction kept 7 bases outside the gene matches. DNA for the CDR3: TGTGCCAGCAAACGGGACAGTCGATACAATGAGCAGTTCTTC. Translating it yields CASKRDSRYNEQFF.

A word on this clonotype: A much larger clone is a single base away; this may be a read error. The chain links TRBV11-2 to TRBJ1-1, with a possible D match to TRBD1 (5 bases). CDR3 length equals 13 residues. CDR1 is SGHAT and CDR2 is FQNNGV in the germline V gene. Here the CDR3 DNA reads TGTGCCAGCAGCTTAGGGGGGAACACTGAAACTTTCTTT. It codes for CASSLGGNTETFF.

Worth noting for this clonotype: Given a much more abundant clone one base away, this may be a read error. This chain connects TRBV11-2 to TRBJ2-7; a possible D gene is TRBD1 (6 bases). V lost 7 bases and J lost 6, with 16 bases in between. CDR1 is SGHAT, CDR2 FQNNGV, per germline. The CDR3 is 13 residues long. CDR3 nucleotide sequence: TGTGCCAGCACGGGGACATGGTCATCCGAGCAGTACTTC. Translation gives CASTGTWSSEQYF.

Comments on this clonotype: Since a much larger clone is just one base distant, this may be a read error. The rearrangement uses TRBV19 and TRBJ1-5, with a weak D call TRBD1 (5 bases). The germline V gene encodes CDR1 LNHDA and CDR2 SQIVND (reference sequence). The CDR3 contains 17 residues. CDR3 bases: TGTGCCAGTAGTACCCGCATTGGCAGGGTAAGCAATCGGCCCCAGCATTTT. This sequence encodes CASSTRIGRVSNRPQHF.

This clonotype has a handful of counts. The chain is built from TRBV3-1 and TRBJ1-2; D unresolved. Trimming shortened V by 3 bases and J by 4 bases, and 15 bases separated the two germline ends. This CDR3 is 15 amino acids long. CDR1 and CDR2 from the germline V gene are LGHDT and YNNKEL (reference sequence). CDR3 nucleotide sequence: TGTGCCAGCAGCCACGGACGGATAGCTAGCTATGGCTACACCTTC. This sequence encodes CASSHGRIASYGYTF.

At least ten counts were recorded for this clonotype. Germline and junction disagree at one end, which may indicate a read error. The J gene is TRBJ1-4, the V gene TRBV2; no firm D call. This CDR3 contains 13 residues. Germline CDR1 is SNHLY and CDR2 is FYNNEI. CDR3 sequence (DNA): TGTGCCAGCAGTGTAATCTTGAATGGAAAACTGTTTTTT. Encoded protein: CASSVILNGKLFF.

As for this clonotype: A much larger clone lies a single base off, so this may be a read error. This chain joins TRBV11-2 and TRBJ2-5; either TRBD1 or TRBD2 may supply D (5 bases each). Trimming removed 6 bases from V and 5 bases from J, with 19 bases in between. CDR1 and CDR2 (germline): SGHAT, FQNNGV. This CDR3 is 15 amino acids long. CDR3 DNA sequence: TGTGCCAGCAGTCCGAGAGAGGGGTCCCGGGAGACCCAGTACTTC. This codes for CASSPREGSRETQYF.

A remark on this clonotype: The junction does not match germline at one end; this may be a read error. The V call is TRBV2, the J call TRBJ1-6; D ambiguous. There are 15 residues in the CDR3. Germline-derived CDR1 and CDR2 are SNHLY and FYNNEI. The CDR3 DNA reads TGTGCCAGCAGCGGTAGGAATAGCGAAAATTCATCCCTCCACTTT. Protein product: CASSGRNSENSSLHF.

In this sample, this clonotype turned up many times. As DNA, the CDR3 is TGTGCCAGCAGTGAAGCGGAAGGCGGGGGGACCGTTTTCAATCAGCCCCAGCATTTT. Residues: CASSEAEGGGTVFNQPQHF. The V gene is TRBV2, the J gene TRBJ1-5, with a weak D call TRBD1 (5 bases). The CDR3 length is 19 residues. Trimming stripped 0 bases from V and 3 bases from J, with 21 bases between. The germline gives CDR1 SNHLY, CDR2 FYNNEI.

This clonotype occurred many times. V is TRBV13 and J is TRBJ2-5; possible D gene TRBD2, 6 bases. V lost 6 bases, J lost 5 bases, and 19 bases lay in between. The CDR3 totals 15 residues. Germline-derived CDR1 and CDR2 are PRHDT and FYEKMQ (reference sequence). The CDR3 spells CASRLVADLGETQYF. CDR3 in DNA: TGTGCCAGCAGGCTTGTAGCGGATCTCGGGGAGACCCAGTACTTC. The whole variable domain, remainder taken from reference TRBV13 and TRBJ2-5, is AAGVIQSPRHLIKEKRETATLKCYPIPRHDTVYWYQQGPGQDPQFLISFYEKMQSDKGSIPDRFSAQQFSDYHSELNMSSLELGDSALYFCASRLVADLGETQYFGPGTRLLVL.

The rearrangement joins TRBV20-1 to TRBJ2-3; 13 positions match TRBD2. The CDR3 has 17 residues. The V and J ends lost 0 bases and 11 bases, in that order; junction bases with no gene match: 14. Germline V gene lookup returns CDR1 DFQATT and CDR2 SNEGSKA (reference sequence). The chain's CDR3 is CSARDRRTSGSRNEQYF. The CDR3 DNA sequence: TGCAGTGCTAGAGATCGGAGGACTAGCGGGAGTAGGAATGAGCAGTATTTT.

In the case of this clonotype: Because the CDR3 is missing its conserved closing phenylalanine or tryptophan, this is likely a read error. Written as DNA, the CDR3 is TGCAGTGCTAAGGGCAGTCTCCACTACGAGCAGTACCTC. Its translation is CSAKGSLHYEQYL. V gene TRBV20-1 combines with J gene TRBJ2-7; D ambiguous. The CDR3 totals 13 residues. Trimming stripped 4 bases from V and 3 bases from J, with 13 bases between. Germline CDR1 reads DFQATT; CDR2 reads SNEGSKA (reference sequence).

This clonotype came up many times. The CDR3 is CASSFGTANYGYTF. CDR3 DNA sequence: TGTGCCAGCAGCTTTGGGACAGCCAACTATGGCTACACCTTC. The V gene is TRBV5-8, the J gene TRBJ1-2, with 7 bases aligning to TRBD1. CDR1 is SGHTS, CDR2 YDEGEE, per germline. With V trimmed by 2 bases and J by 2 bases, 3 bases remained unmatched. The CDR3 runs 14 residues.

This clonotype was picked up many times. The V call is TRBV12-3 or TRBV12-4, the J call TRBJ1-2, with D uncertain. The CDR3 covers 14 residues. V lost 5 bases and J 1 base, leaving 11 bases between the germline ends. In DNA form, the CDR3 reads TGTGCCAGCAGTCCTCCCCGGGGTAACTATGGCTACACCTTC. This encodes CASSPPRGNYGYTF.